This T cell receptor (beta chain) was identified during a study of blood T cell repertoires in COVID-19. TCRdb's copy holds only in-frame clones and misses some; the assay was immunoSEQ multiplex PCR. The sample lists roughly 60,000 clones, roughly nine tenths seen once, with 10% in the top ten. The V and J ends lost 7 bases and 3 bases, in that order; junction bases with no gene match: 6. Per germline, CDR1 LNHDA and CDR2 SQIVND (reference sequence). This CDR3 has 14 amino acids. Specimen: peripheral blood. The TCR comes from a human donor with acute or convalescent COVID-19. The donor label of this sample is uncertain. The chain is built from TRBV19 and TRBJ2-3, with 8 bases fitting TRBD1. The CDR3 is CASMIRTGTDTQYF. CDR3 coding DNA: TGTGCCAGTATGATACGGACAGGGACAGATACGCAGTATTTT.